Sequencing of this T cell receptor beta chain was carried out in a study of T cells after yellow fever vaccination (dated by TCRdb to between 2018 and 2021). About the investigation overall: The SMART-Seq v4 Ultra Low Input RNA kit was used to prepare libraries from fractions with low cell numbers. Bulk TCR alpha and beta repertoires were sequenced longitudinally to track T-cell clones before and after primary and booster YFV17D yellow fever vaccination. Two healthy male donors, one aged 18 to 30 and one aged 30 to 40 years, made up the cohort. Bulk PBMC replicates and cell subsets were isolated from blood drawn at multiple timepoints before and after both primary and secondary immunization.

Comments on this clonotype: The antigen it recognizes is unknown. The input lacks base qualities; no much larger clone sits a single base away.

In the paper's terms, the treatment or condition label means: live attenuated yellow fever vaccine strain. PBMCs were isolated from peripheral blood using a standard Ficoll-Paque protocol. Dynabeads CD4 and CD8 positive selection kits were used to isolate CD4 and CD8 T-cell fractions. RNA was extracted with TriZol from bulk PBMCs, CD4 and CD8 fractions, and dextramer-positive and dextramer-negative fractions. Findings and caveats that apply to the study as a whole: Computational filtering was needed because FACS-sorted repertoires could contain abundant contaminating clonotypes from the bulk population. Only a couple of donors were included in the study, so the extent to which the findings can be generalized is limited. Most clones expanded after primary vaccination were re-detected after the booster (96% of CD4 and about 88% of CD8), suggesting broad memory maintenance. The secondary T-cell response was found to be weaker but faster than the primary response, with a peak reached on day 5 rather than on day 15. A small fraction of clonotypes appeared in both the CD4 and CD8 compartments, likely as a result of convergent recombination.

The junction shows trimming of 0 bases on V and 8 bases on J, and the gene matches do not reach 5 bases of it. The CDR3, from cysteine to phenylalanine, totals 15 residues. Only the CDR3 DNA is retained, 45 bases long and in frame from the first base. CDR1 SGHKS and CDR2 YYEKEE are derived from the germline V gene (reference sequence). Synthesis of TCR cDNA relied on 5'RACE template switching, a step that introduced a universal primer site along with unique molecular identifiers. cDNA synthesis was primed from both the TCR alpha and TCR beta constant segments. Libraries were amplified in two PCR steps, with sample barcodes and sequencing adapters added in the second step. Libraries were sequenced on Illumina HiSeq 2500 (2x100 bp) or NovaSeq (2x150 bp). Processing in the source paper ran as follows. Reads were demultiplexed and collapsed into UMI consensus sequences with MIGEC, and V(D)J alignment was performed with MiXCR. Using edgeR on replicate PBMC samples, clonotypes were called vaccine-responding if FDR was below 0.01 and the log2 fold change was above 5 up to day 15. Bulk clonotypes were assigned CD4 or CD8 identity according to which sequenced CD4 or CD8 repertoire held them at higher abundance. The raw public reads went through TCRdb reprocessing: fastp at Q25, MiXCR clone calling, in-frame beta chains kept. Each record represents a unique CDR3 protein, reported with the most common genes and DNA among its rows. These V and J calls derive from TCRdb rather than the authors' analysis. The sample profile shows about 240,000 distinct CDR3 sequences; 6.9% of them were found once. Together, the top ten hold roughly 0.93% of the sample.

The rearrangement combines TRBV5-5 with TRBJ1-6; TRBD1 aligns with 7 central bases. Specimen: CD4+ T cells sorted from PBMCs, collected 15 days after the yellow fever booster vaccination. This sequence originates from a man aged 30 to 45 who received the YFV17D yellow fever vaccine. The nucleotides are TGTGCCAGCAGCTTGGAAGGGGGCGCATATTCACCCCTCCACTTT. It specifies CASSLEGGAYSPLHF.